Listed here are 27 T cell receptor beta chains from one sample, sequenced in a study of T cells after yellow fever vaccination. TCRdb independently ran MiXCR on the 5' RACE reads; one entry per CDR3 protein. The table has 620,000 or so distinct CDR3 sequences, about 15% seen once. Sequences were derived from PBMCs, sampled about 5 days after the first yellow fever vaccination. The origin of the receptors is a man in his late teens or twenties who received the YFV17D yellow fever vaccine.

This clonotype has only a few counts. The V call is TRBV18, the J call TRBJ2-1, with D possibly TRBD1 on 5 matching bases. In germline, CDR1 is KGHSH, CDR2 LQKENI. V lost 3 bases and J lost 1, with 13 bases in between. This CDR3 is built from 16 residues. Written as DNA, the CDR3 is TGTGCCAGCTCACCGGACAAAGGAAGTTCCTACAATGAGCAGTTCTTC. Protein product: CASSPDKGSSYNEQFF.

The chain couples TRBV7-8 to TRBJ2-7; 7 bases agree with TRBD1. CDR3 length equals 16 residues. The V gene end was trimmed by 2 bases and the J gene end by 4 bases; junction bases not matched to a gene: 11. Per the germline V gene, CDR1 is SGHVS and CDR2 is FQNEAQ. The CDR3 nucleotides read TGTGCCAGCAGCTTATTCGTTTTGGGACAGAGGTACGAGCAGTACTTC. Protein sequence: CASSLFVLGQRYEQYF.

The chain recombines TRBV24-1 with TRBJ2-7; tentatively, D is TRBD1 or TRBD2 (5 bases each). In germline, CDR1 is KGHDR, CDR2 SFDVKD. Trimming took 5 bases from V and 2 from J, leaving 24 bases between them. CDR3 size: 18 residues. CDR3 bases: TGTGCCACCAGTGCTCCGGGACCCCGGCGGAGCGGCGCCTACGAGCAGTACTTC. Translated: CATSAPGPRRSGAYEQYF.

There are a few counts of this clonotype. V gene TRBV7-8 combines with J gene TRBJ1-2; the match to TRBD1 covers 7 bases. The CDR3 is made up of 15 amino acids. The ends lost 4 bases at V and 4 bases at J; junction bases unmatched: 9. Germline CDR1 reads SGHVS; CDR2 reads FQNEAQ. The CDR3 region is CASSSLEGDSYGYTF. Written as DNA, the CDR3 is TGTGCCAGCAGCTCCCTAGAAGGGGACAGCTATGGCTACACCTTC.

This clonotype was seen many times. CDR3 amino acids: CSATLGNQPQHF. CDR3 bases: TGCAGTGCTACGTTGGGCAATCAGCCCCAGCATTTT. V and J are TRBV20-1 and TRBJ1-5; no clear D gene. The ends were cut back, 4 bases at V and 2 bases at J, with 6 bases in the middle. CDR3 size: 12 residues. Per germline, CDR1 DFQATT and CDR2 SNEGSKA (reference sequence).

This clonotype was picked up many times. V usage is TRBV4-1 and J usage is TRBJ2-5, with D tentatively TRBD1 (6 bases). Trimming cost V 5 bases and J 3 bases, with 16 bases left between them. This CDR3 is built from 15 residues. Germline V gene lookup returns CDR1 MGHRA and CDR2 YSYEKL. CDR3: CASSGFGAGEETQYF. As DNA, the CDR3 is TGCGCCAGCAGCGGTTTCGGGGCAGGGGAAGAGACCCAGTACTTC.

In this sample, this clonotype turned up many times. This chain joins TRBV7-3 and TRBJ1-1, with a tentative D call TRBD1 (5 bases). V was shortened by 5 bases and J by 4 bases, with 14 bases between the two germline ends. The CDR3 is 14 residues long. Germline V gene sequence: CDR1 SGHTA, CDR2 FQGTGA. CDR3 bases: TGTGCCAGCAGCCCAACCGTCGACAGCACTGAAGCTTTCTTT. This gives the protein CASSPTVDSTEAFF. Variable domain in full (rest from reference TRBV7-3 and TRBJ1-1): GAGVSQTPSNKVTEKGKYVELRCDPISGHTALYWYRQSLGQGPEFLIYFQGTGAADDSGLPNDRFFAVRPEGSVSTLKIQRTERGDSAVYLCASSPTVDSTEAFFGQGTRLTVV.

The rearrangement joins TRBV18 to TRBJ2-7; possible D gene TRBD1, 6 bases. This CDR3 comprises 14 residues. The V gene's germline CDR1 is KGHSH and CDR2 LQKENI. The V gene lost 6 bases and the J gene lost 2 bases, with 14 bases spanning the gap. CDR3 sequence reads: CASSIEAGAYEQYV. As DNA, the CDR3 is TGTGCCAGCTCTATAGAGGCAGGGGCCTACGAGCAGTACGTC.

The chain is built from TRBV10-3 and TRBJ2-2, with 7 nucleotides matching TRBD1. The germline V gene encodes CDR1 ENHRY and CDR2 SYGVKD. J lost 6 bases, V lost 6 bases, and 13 bases had no gene match. The CDR3 has 16 amino acids. CDR3 nucleotide sequence: TGTGCCATCAGAGACAGACAGGGCAGTTATGCCGGGGAGCTGTTTTTT. Residues: CAIRDRQGSYAGELFF.

In this sample, this clonotype turned up a few times. This chain connects TRBV7-9 to TRBJ2-7, with 8 positions matching TRBD1. Per the germline V gene, CDR1 is SEHNR and CDR2 is FQNEAQ (reference sequence). The ends lost 4 bases at V and 5 bases at J; junction bases unmatched: 7. This CDR3 comprises 14 residues. For the CDR3, the DNA is TGTGCCAGCAGCTCGGACAGGGATAGCGACGAGCAGTACTTC. Translating it yields CASSSDRDSDEQYF.

The chain has TRBV27 and TRBJ1-1, with D hard to call. The V and J ends lost 3 bases and 2 bases respectively, with 10 bases between them. This CDR3 has 14 residues. Germline V gene lookup returns CDR1 MNHEY and CDR2 SMNVEV (reference sequence). Written as DNA, the CDR3 is TGTGCCAGCAGTTTCGGGTGGGCCAACACTGAAGCTTTCTTT. Its translation: CASSFGWANTEAFF.

This clonotype was observed a handful of times. The rearrangement links TRBV12-3 or TRBV12-4 to TRBJ1-1, with TRBD1 matching over 7 bases. The length of the CDR3 is 14 residues. V shed 7 bases and J 2 bases; nucleotides not matched to a gene: 7. The CDR3, as DNA: TGTGCCAGCAAGTCCCGGGACAGTAACACTGAAGCTTTCTTT. Translation: CASKSRDSNTEAFF.

The chain combines TRBV7-3 with TRBJ2-3; 8 nucleotides agree with TRBD1. Per the germline V gene, CDR1 is SGHTA and CDR2 is FQGTGA. The V segment lost 2 bases and the J segment 3 bases; nucleotides outside the gene matches: 4. The CDR3 is 15 amino acids. The CDR3 sequence is CASSLRTGRTDTQYF. CDR3 nucleotides: TGTGCCAGCAGCTTACGGACAGGGAGGACAGATACGCAGTATTTT. The variable domain in full, with the rest retrieved from reference TRBV7-3 and TRBJ2-3, is GAGVSQTPSNKVTEKGKYVELRCDPISGHTALYWYRQSLGQGPEFLIYFQGTGAADDSGLPNDRFFAVRPEGSVSTLKIQRTERGDSAVYLCASSLRTGRTDTQYFGPGTRLTVL.

The table lists this clonotype with a few counts. This chain links TRBV6-1 with TRBJ2-5; no definite D call. The CDR3 totals 14 residues. From germline, CDR1 is MNHNS and CDR2 SASEGT. V gave up 3 bases and J gave up 4 bases, with 12 bases separating them. This CDR3 is CASSDRYSGETQYF. Written as DNA, the CDR3 is TGTGCCAGCAGTGATCGATACAGTGGAGAGACCCAGTACTTC.

This sequence joins TRBV15 and TRBJ2-2; TRBD1 agrees at 11 bases. The V gene's germline CDR1 is LNHNV and CDR2 YYDKDF (reference sequence). V shed 3 bases and J 4 bases; nucleotides not matched to a gene: 4. CDR3 length: 16 residues. CDR3 loop: CATSRGQGVRTGELFF. The DNA for the CDR3 is TGTGCCACCAGCAGGGGACAGGGGGTGCGCACCGGGGAGCTGTTTTTT. The whole variable domain, remainder taken from reference TRBV15 and TRBJ2-2, is DAMVIQNPRYQVTQFGKPVTLSCSQTLNHNVMYWYQQKSSQAPKLLFHYYDKDFNNEADTPDNFQSRRPNTSFCFLDIRSPGLGDTAMYLCATSRGQGVRTGELFFGEGSRLTVL.

This chain uses TRBV6-5 with TRBJ2-2, with D possibly matching TRBD1 (5 bases). The CDR3 runs to 19 residues. Germline V lookup: CDR1 MNHEY, CDR2 SVGAGI. With 2 bases removed from V and 0 bases from J, the gap between germline ends came to 19 bases. The DNA for the CDR3 is TGTGCCAGCAGTTACACGTCAGGGTTAGGGATTTCGAACACCGGGGAGCTGTTTTTT. It translates to CASSYTSGLGISNTGELFF.

The chain recombines TRBV7-2 with TRBJ2-1; no clear D gene. Germline loops: CDR1 SGHTA, CDR2 FQGNSA. The CDR3 length is 12 residues. V lost 3 bases and J 12 bases, leaving 12 bases between the germline ends. CDR3 region: CASSFLGYPQFF. The DNA for the CDR3 is TGTGCCAGCAGCTTCTTGGGATACCCGCAGTTCTTC. Full variable domain (rest looked up from reference TRBV7-2 and TRBJ2-1): GAGVSQSPSNKVTEKGKDVELRCDPISGHTALYWYRQSLGQGLEFLIYFQGNSAPDKSGLPSDRFSAERTGGSVSTLTIQRTQQEDSAVYLCASSFLGYPQFFGPGTRLTVL.

This clonotype turned up a few times. The chain combines TRBV7-6 with TRBJ2-1, with a possible D match to TRBD2 (7 bases). The V end was cut by 4 bases, the J end by 4 bases, with 20 bases between. This CDR3 spans 17 amino acids. Germline CDR1 reads SGHVS; CDR2 reads FNYEAQ. CDR3 in DNA: TGTGCCAGCAGCTATCGGGTGGGGCGGGGGCTATACAATGAGCAGTTCTTC. Its translation: CASSYRVGRGLYNEQFF.

As to this clonotype: A much bigger clone sits one base away, suggesting this may be a read error. The chain has TRBV5-1 and TRBJ2-1; 12 nucleotides align to TRBD2. V was clipped by 3 bases and J by 3 bases; unmatched bases: 4. Germline V gives CDR1 SGHRS, CDR2 YFSETQ. This CDR3 spans 16 amino acids. The CDR3 sequence is CASSWGGLAGYNEQFF. The DNA of the CDR3 is TGCGCCAGCAGCTGGGGGGGACTAGCGGGCTACAATGAGCAGTTCTTC.

This clonotype was counted a few times. The genes are TRBV4-2 and TRBJ1-6, with D possibly being TRBD1 (6 bases). CDR1 and CDR2 (germline): LGHNA, YNFKEQ. With 4 bases removed from V and 6 bases from J, the gap between germline ends came to 10 bases. There are 14 residues in the CDR3. The CDR3 spells CASSPQGSNSPLHF. CDR3 nucleotides: TGTGCCAGCAGCCCCCAGGGGTCTAATTCACCCCTCCACTTT.

The CDR3 loop reads CAIDRTGGFYGYTF. DNA of the CDR3: TGTGCCATTGACCGGACAGGGGGCTTCTATGGCTACACCTTC. This chain uses TRBV10-3 with TRBJ1-2; 11 bases are shared with TRBD1. CDR1 and CDR2 (germline): ENHRY, SYGVKD. With V trimmed by 9 bases and J by 4 bases, 7 bases remained unmatched. CDR3 size: 14 residues.

The chain has TRBV4-3 and TRBJ1-2, with D tentatively TRBD1 (6 bases). Trimming left V 0 bases short and J 9 bases short, with 8 bases between. The CDR3 is made up of 12 amino acids. Looked up from germline, CDR1 is LGHNA and CDR2 is YSLEER. CDR3 loop: CASSQEGGSYTF. In DNA, the CDR3 is TGCGCCAGCAGCCAAGAAGGGGGGAGCTACACCTTC.

This clonotype was seen more than once but under ten times. V is TRBV7-2 and J is TRBJ1-2; 7 bases are shared with TRBD1. The germline gives CDR1 SGHTA, CDR2 FQGNSA. This CDR3 contains 15 residues. The J segment lost 6 bases and the V segment lost 8 bases, leaving 15 bases of the junction unmatched. CDR3 residues: CASGIRQGFGNGYTF. CDR3 sequence (DNA): TGTGCCAGCGGTATACGACAGGGTTTTGGCAATGGCTACACCTTC.

This clonotype showed up just a few times. V and J are TRBV6-5 and TRBJ1-1; no clear D gene. This CDR3 has 16 residues. V gave up 0 bases and J gave up 0 bases, with 11 bases separating them. Germline V CDR1 and CDR2: MNHEY, SVGAGI. The chain's CDR3 is CASSYSPPGMNTEAFF. The CDR3 region has the DNA TGTGCCAGCAGTTACTCGCCCCCGGGGATGAACACTGAAGCTTTCTTT.

This clonotype was seen only a few times. CDR3 nucleotide sequence: TGCGCCAGCAGCCAGCCGGCCGGGGAGCTGTTTTTT. Translated: CASSQPAGELFF. The chain carries TRBV4-3 and TRBJ2-2; D is uncertain. The CDR3 is 12 amino acids. Trimming stripped 3 bases from V and 6 bases from J, with 5 bases between. Germline assignment: CDR1 LGHNA and CDR2 YSLEER.

Ten or more counts support this clonotype. The rearrangement links TRBV12-3 or TRBV12-4 to TRBJ2-2; possibly TRBD2 for D (5 bases). Trimming removed 6 bases from V and 5 bases from J, with 13 bases in between. The CDR3 sequence is 14 residues long. The CDR3 DNA reads TGTGCCAGCAGCCTAGGGTCGGGGACCGGGGAGCTGTTTTTT. It codes for CASSLGSGTGELFF.

This clonotype occurred a few times. The V and J genes are TRBV6-1 and TRBJ2-3; D uncertain. The germline V and J ends were trimmed by 10 bases and 2 bases, with 16 bases remaining between them. The CDR3 sequence is 14 residues long. The germline V gene encodes CDR1 MNHNS and CDR2 SASEGT. This CDR3 is CAIRVMSVTDTQYF. The CDR3 coding sequence is TGTGCCATCCGGGTAATGAGTGTCACAGATACGCAGTATTTT.